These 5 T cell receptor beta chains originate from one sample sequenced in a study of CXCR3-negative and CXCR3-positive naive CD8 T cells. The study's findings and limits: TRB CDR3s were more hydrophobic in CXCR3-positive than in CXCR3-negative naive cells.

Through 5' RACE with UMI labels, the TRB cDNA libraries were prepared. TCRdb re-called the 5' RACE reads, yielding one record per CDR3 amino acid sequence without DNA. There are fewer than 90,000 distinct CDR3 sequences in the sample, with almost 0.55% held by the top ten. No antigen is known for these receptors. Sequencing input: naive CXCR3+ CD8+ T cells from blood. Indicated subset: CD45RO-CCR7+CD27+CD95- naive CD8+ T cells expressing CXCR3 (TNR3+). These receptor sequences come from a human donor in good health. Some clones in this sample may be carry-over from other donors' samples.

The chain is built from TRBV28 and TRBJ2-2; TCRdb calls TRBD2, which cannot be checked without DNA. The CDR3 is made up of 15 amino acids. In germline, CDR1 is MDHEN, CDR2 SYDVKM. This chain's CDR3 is CASSSQTSTPGELFF.

CDR3 loop: CASSPGQVYNEQFF. This sequence joins TRBV2 and TRBJ2-1; the TCRdb call, TRBD1, lacks DNA for checking. This CDR3 is built from 14 residues. Germline V gene sequence: CDR1 SNHLY, CDR2 FYNNEI.

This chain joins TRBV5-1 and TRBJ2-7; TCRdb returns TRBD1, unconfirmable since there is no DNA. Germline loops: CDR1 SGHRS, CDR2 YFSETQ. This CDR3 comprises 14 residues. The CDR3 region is CASSTRDRGSEQYF.

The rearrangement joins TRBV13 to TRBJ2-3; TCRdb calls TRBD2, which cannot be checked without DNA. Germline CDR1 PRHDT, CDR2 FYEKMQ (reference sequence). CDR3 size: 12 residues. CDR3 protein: CASSLESDTQYF.

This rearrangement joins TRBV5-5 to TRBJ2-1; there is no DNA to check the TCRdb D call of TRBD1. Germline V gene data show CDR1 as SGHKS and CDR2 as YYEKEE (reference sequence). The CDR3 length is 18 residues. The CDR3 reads CASSPAWGLASSYNEQFF.